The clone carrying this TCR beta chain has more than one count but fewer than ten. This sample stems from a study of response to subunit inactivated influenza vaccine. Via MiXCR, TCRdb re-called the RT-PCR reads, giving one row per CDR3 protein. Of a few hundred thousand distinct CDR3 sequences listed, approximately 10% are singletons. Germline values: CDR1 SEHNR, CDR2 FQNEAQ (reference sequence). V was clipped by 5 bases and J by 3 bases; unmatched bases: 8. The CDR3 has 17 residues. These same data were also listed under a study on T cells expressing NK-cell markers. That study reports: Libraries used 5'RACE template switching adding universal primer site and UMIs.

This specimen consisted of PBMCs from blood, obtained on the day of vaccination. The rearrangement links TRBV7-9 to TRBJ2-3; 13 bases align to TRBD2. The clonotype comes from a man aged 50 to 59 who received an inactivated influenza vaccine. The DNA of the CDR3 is TGTGCCAGCAGCCCCGGGACTAGCGGGGAGCCAACAGATACGCAGTATTTT. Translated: CASSPGTSGEPTDTQYF.